These 26 T cell receptor beta chains were all obtained from the same sample, sequenced in a study of blood T cells in healthy people across ages. PCR was performed a second time for about 7 to 12 cycles using a sample-barcoded 5' primer and a J-beta primer mix. TCRdb itself ran the 5' RACE reads through MiXCR, one entry per CDR3 protein. The sample has over a million distinct CDR3 sequences; 45% are singletons. Sequencing was done on a sample of blood. These receptors all come from a woman aged 60-75 years in good health.

This clonotype was counted a few times. The chain has TRBV20-1 and TRBJ1-2; D is perhaps TRBD1 (6 bases). The germline V gene has CDR1 DFQATT and CDR2 SNEGSKA (reference sequence). The CDR3 is made up of 12 amino acids. Trimming pared 8 bases from V and 4 bases from J, leaving 14 bases between. The CDR3 loop reads CSRLQGGYGYTF. The CDR3 DNA follows: TGCAGTCGGTTACAGGGAGGCTATGGCTACACCTTC.

J is TRBJ2-3 and V is TRBV4-1; D unclear. Between the trimmed V and J ends, which lost 7 bases and 0 bases, there was a span of 11 bases. CDR3 length equals 14 residues. Germline assignment: CDR1 MGHRA and CDR2 YSYEKL. The CDR3 DNA is TGCGCCAGCACCCTGGTGGTGAGCACAGATACGCAGTATTTT. This translates into CASTLVVSTDTQYF.

This clonotype was counted only a few times. The V and J genes are TRBV5-6 and TRBJ2-1; D call uncertain. CDR3 length equals 12 residues. From germline, CDR1 is SGHDT and CDR2 YYEEEE. Deletions cut 0 bases from V and 7 bases from J, with 5 bases between. CDR3: CASSLGQNEQFF. In DNA form, the CDR3 reads TGTGCCAGCAGCTTGGGTCAGAATGAGCAGTTCTTC.

As to this clonotype: With a much larger clone just one base away, this may be a read error. V gene TRBV7-2 combines with J gene TRBJ1-2, with D perhaps TRBD1 (5 bases). The CDR3 is made up of 14 amino acids. With 5 bases removed from V and 6 bases from J, the gap between germline ends came to 16 bases. CDR1 and CDR2 (germline): SGHTA, FQGNSA. The CDR3, as DNA: TGTGCCAGCAGCCCACCGGGGCCCCTCCATGGCTACACCTTC. This sequence encodes CASSPPGPLHGYTF.

The table lists this clonotype with a few counts. This rearrangement joins TRBV9 to TRBJ2-2; weak D call: TRBD2 (5 bases). There are 12 residues in the CDR3. Germline CDR1 SGDLS, CDR2 YYNGEE. Trimming took 4 bases from V and 8 from J, leaving 9 bases between them. The CDR3 loop reads CASSYGDGELFF. The CDR3 bases are TGTGCCAGCAGCTACGGGGATGGGGAGCTGTTTTTT.

The rearrangement uses TRBV28 and TRBJ1-2, with D uncertain. CDR3 size: 15 residues. Germline V lookup: CDR1 MDHEN, CDR2 SYDVKM. The germline V and J ends were trimmed by 1 base and 4 bases, with 13 bases remaining between them. The DNA of the CDR3 is TGTGCCAGCAGTTTATCTCCCCAGACCCCCTATGGCTACACCTTC. Its translation: CASSLSPQTPYGYTF.

In its sample, this clonotype was seen a few times. The rearrangement uses TRBV6-2 or TRBV6-3 and TRBJ1-6; the D gene is possibly TRBD1 (5 bases). Trimming stripped 7 bases from V and 5 bases from J, with 15 bases between. The CDR3 runs 15 residues. CDR1 and CDR2 from the germline V gene are MNHEY and SVGEGT. This chain's CDR3 is CASNFWDGNNSPLHF. For the CDR3, the DNA is TGTGCCAGCAATTTTTGGGACGGCAATAATTCACCCCTCCACTTT.

The chain uses TRBV3-1 and TRBJ2-1; D remains unclear. The CDR3 runs to 15 residues. The germline V and J ends were trimmed by 1 base and 14 bases, with 21 bases remaining between them. CDR1 LGHDT and CDR2 YNNKEL come from the germline V gene (reference sequence). CDR3 sequence reads: CASSQAPSTGTRKFF. CDR3 bases: TGTGCCAGCAGCCAAGCCCCATCGACTGGCACCCGGAAGTTCTTC.

The V call is TRBV5-1, the J call TRBJ2-5, with 8 nucleotides matching TRBD1. The last part of the DNA fits TRBJ2-7 better; the J call may be wrong. The CDR3 runs to 14 residues. Germline CDR1 reads SGHRS; CDR2 reads YFSETQ. In nucleotides, the CDR3 is TGCGCCAGCAGCAGGGACAGGCAAAACTACGAGCAGTACTTC. Translating it yields CASSRDRQNYEQYF.

The rearrangement uses TRBV27 and TRBJ2-7, with 10 bases identical to TRBD2. CDR1 and CDR2 from the germline V gene are MNHEY and SMNVEV (reference sequence). The CDR3 is 14 residues long. Unmatched junction bases numbered 5, after V lost 5 bases and J lost 4 bases. CDR3 protein: CASSKGLATYEQYF. DNA of the CDR3: TGTGCCAGCAGTAAGGGACTAGCGACGTACGAGCAGTACTTC.

The rearrangement uses TRBV20-1 and TRBJ1-1; TRBD1 aligns across 12 bases. Looked up from germline, CDR1 is DFQATT and CDR2 is SNEGSKA (reference sequence). Germline trimming cut 4 bases from V and 4 bases from J; bases unmatched to any gene: 10. This CDR3 has 16 residues. CDR3 sequence: CSAKDSGTGGITEAFF. In DNA, the CDR3 is TGCAGTGCTAAAGACTCCGGGACAGGGGGCATCACTGAAGCTTTCTTT.

This clonotype has more than one count but fewer than ten. The V gene is TRBV20-1, the J gene TRBJ1-2, with D perhaps TRBD1 (5 bases). This CDR3 is built from 14 residues. V was shortened by 1 base and J by 0 bases, with 9 bases between the two germline ends. Looked up from germline, CDR1 is DFQATT and CDR2 is SNEGSKA (reference sequence). The CDR3 bases are TGCAGTGCTAGAGGCGACAGAACTAACTATGGCTACACCTTC. It codes for CSARGDRTNYGYTF.

There are a few counts of this clonotype. This CDR3 reads CASSYSGGSTRETQYF. The DNA for the CDR3 is TGTGCCAGCAGTTACTCGGGTGGGTCGACGAGAGAGACCCAGTACTTC. The chain is built from TRBV6-2 or TRBV6-3 and TRBJ2-5, with no clear D. CDR1 MNHEY and CDR2 SVGEGT come from the germline V gene. The CDR3 totals 16 residues. V was pared by 0 bases and J by 4 bases, with 15 bases between.

The rearrangement uses TRBV11-2 and TRBJ2-1; a possible D gene is TRBD1 (6 bases). CDR1 is SGHAT, CDR2 FQNNGV, per germline. The CDR3 totals 15 residues. Trimming removed 2 bases from V and 2 bases from J, with 10 bases in between. The CDR3 spells CASSLRQATYNEQFF. The CDR3 DNA follows: TGTGCCAGCAGCTTAAGACAGGCGACCTACAATGAGCAGTTCTTC.

The V and J genes are TRBV27 and TRBJ2-7; D possibly uses TRBD1 or TRBD2 (5 bases each). The V end lost 6 bases, the J end lost 2 bases, and 14 bases lay between the germline ends. The CDR3 has 14 amino acids. Germline values: CDR1 MNHEY, CDR2 SMNVEV (reference sequence). In DNA, the CDR3 is TGTGCCAGCAGCCCAGGCCGAGGGGCCTACGAGCAGTACTTC. Translating it yields CASSPGRGAYEQYF.

The genes are TRBV4-2 and TRBJ1-2; D possibly corresponds to TRBD1 (6 bases). Germline CDR1 reads LGHNA; CDR2 reads YNFKEQ. CDR3 size: 17 residues. Between the trimmed V and J ends, which lost 4 bases and 0 bases, there was a span of 18 bases. CDR3 loop: CASSPRLRTESNYGYTF. CDR3 in DNA: TGTGCCAGCAGCCCTCGGCTAAGGACAGAATCTAACTATGGCTACACCTTC.

The V call is TRBV14, the J call TRBJ2-1; TRBD1 is a possible D gene (5 bases). The CDR3 consists of 15 residues. Trimming took 1 base from V and 2 from J, leaving 9 bases between them. Germline V gene lookup returns CDR1 SGHDN and CDR2 FVKESK. The CDR3 DNA sequence: TGTGCCAGCAGCCAAGCAGGGCGGACCTACAATGAGCAGTTCTTC. Its translation: CASSQAGRTYNEQFF.

This clonotype turned up a few times. The gene calls are TRBV4-1 and TRBJ2-7; the D gene is possibly TRBD1 (6 bases). The CDR3 sequence is 16 residues long. The germline CDR1 and CDR2 sequences are MGHRA and YSYEKL. V gave up 0 bases and J gave up 0 bases, with 12 bases separating them. Here the CDR3 reads CASSQEGTPSSYEQYF. The DNA for the CDR3 is TGCGCCAGCAGCCAAGAAGGGACACCCAGCTCCTACGAGCAGTACTTC.

This clonotype was picked up a small number of times. The CDR3 coding sequence is TGCGCCAGCAGCAAGGATGGTGCTAGCTACGAGCAGTACTTC. Its translation is CASSKDGASYEQYF. This chain uses TRBV5-1 with TRBJ2-7; D remains unclear. The CDR3 loop spans 14 amino acids. The germline CDR1 and CDR2 sequences are SGHRS and YFSETQ. V shed 4 bases and J shed 3 bases, with 14 bases lying between them.

This rearrangement joins TRBV6-5 to TRBJ2-1; 8 bases align to TRBD1. The CDR3 has 15 amino acids. Germline values: CDR1 MNHEY, CDR2 SVGAGI. The V and J ends lost 2 bases and 10 bases, in that order; junction bases with no gene match: 10. DNA of the CDR3: TGTGCCAGCAGTTACAGTCCCGGGACAGGTATGGAGCAGTTCTTC. It is translated as CASSYSPGTGMEQFF.

CDR3 region: CASSSPQGTSSGANVLTF. The CDR3 bases are TGCGCCAGCAGCTCCCCCCAGGGGACCAGCTCTGGGGCCAACGTCCTGACTTTC. The gene calls are TRBV5-1 and TRBJ2-6; maybe TRBD1 (6 bases). The CDR3 runs 18 residues. V gave up 3 bases and J gave up 0 bases, with 16 bases separating them. CDR1 SGHRS and CDR2 YFSETQ come from the germline V gene.

This chain links TRBV29-1 with TRBJ2-4; D is possibly TRBD1 (6 bases). The CDR3 loop spans 15 amino acids. V was pared by 6 bases and J by 2 bases, with 17 bases between. CDR1 and CDR2 (germline): SQVTM, ANQGSEA. DNA for the CDR3: TGCAGCGTCGCAGGGGTATCGTATTCCAAAAACATTCAGTACTTC. It encodes CSVAGVSYSKNIQYF.

The gene calls are TRBV12-3 or TRBV12-4 and TRBJ1-2; TRBD1 aligns across 12 bases. V trimming: 5 bases; J trimming: 5 bases; junction bases outside the gene matches: 12. This CDR3 is built from 17 residues. Here the CDR3 DNA reads TGTGCCAGCAGTGACCCCGGGACAGGGGGCCGGTGGTATGGCTACACCTTC. It specifies CASSDPGTGGRWYGYTF.

The V gene is TRBV29-1, the J gene TRBJ2-3; 10 bases fit TRBD2. This CDR3 region has 17 residues. With V trimmed by 4 bases and J by 2 bases, 12 bases remained unmatched. CDR1 and CDR2 (germline): SQVTM, ANQGSEA. Here the CDR3 DNA reads TGCAGCGTTGTGAAAGAACTAGCGGGATTTGACACAGATACGCAGTATTTT. Encoded protein: CSVVKELAGFDTDTQYF.

A note on this clonotype: This may be a read error: a much more frequent sequence differs by one nucleotide. V gene TRBV20-1 combines with J gene TRBJ1-1; no definite D call. V lost 0 bases to trimming and J lost 7 bases, with 18 bases between them. The CDR3 runs to 15 residues. Germline CDR1 reads DFQATT; CDR2 reads SNEGSKA (reference sequence). CDR3 coding DNA: TGCAGTGCTAGAGATTTCGGAAGGGTTGAAAGTGAAGCTTTCTTT. It encodes CSARDFGRVESEAFF.

The V and J genes are TRBV3-1 and TRBJ2-4; D remains unclear. The assigned J gene may be wrong: the sequence end matches TRBJ2-7 better. CDR3 length: 14 residues. The germline V gene has CDR1 LGHDT and CDR2 YNNKEL (reference sequence). The CDR3 nucleotides read TGTGCCAGCAGCCAAGAGTTCTTTCCCTACGAGCAGTACTTC. The encoded protein is CASSQEFFPYEQYF.